The present T cell receptor (beta chain) was sequenced within a study of Ad26.COV2.S vaccination and SARS-CoV-2 variants. The data were produced by immunoSEQ multiplex PCR, yet TCRdb's version contains in-frame clones alone and is incomplete. The sample carries hundreds of thousands of clones, 87% recorded once. Trimming cost V 2 bases and J 3 bases, with 10 bases left between them. CDR3 length: 14 residues. Germline CDR1 MNHEY, CDR2 SVGAGI. Details on this clone: The sample contains more than one DNA sequence encoding this CDR3.

Treatment meaning: some 19 received Ad26.COV2.S at low or high dose, single or two shots; 5 received placebo; per-sample allocation not given. Repertoires come from day 63 after the first vaccine or placebo injection. The clonotype originates from a person between 18 and 59 years old who received the Ad26.COV2.S COVID-19 vaccine or a placebo. Here the sequenced sample was peripheral blood, taken in a trial of Ad26.COV2.S vaccine versus placebo. V is TRBV6-5 and J is TRBJ1-2; a possible D gene is TRBD1 (6 bases). CDR3 bases: TGTGCCAGCAGTTACGGAGGGGGGGACTATGGCTACACCTTC. Amino acids: CASSYGGGDYGYTF.